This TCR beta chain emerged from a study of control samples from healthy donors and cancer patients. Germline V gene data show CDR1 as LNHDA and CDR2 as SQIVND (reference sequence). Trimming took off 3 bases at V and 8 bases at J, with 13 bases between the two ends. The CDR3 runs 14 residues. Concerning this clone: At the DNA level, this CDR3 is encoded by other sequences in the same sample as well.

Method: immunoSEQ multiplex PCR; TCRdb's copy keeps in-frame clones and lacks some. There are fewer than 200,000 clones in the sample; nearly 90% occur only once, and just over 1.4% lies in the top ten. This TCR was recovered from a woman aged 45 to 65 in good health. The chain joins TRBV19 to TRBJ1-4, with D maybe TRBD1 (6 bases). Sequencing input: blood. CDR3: CASSIWGRDEKLFF. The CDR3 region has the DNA TGTGCCAGTAGTATTTGGGGGCGCGACGAAAAACTGTTTTTT.